This T cell receptor (beta chain) was sequenced for a study of blood T cell repertoires in COVID-19. In the study overall: Specimens from acute and convalescent COVID-19 originated in the United States, Italy and Spain. PBMCs, B-cell-depleted T cells, or T cells were the source of the cDNA or gDNA that made up the material.

In the authors' methods: By means of reference gene primer amplification, nucleated cell counts were estimated. Data came from immunoSEQ multiplex PCR; TCRdb stores just in-frame clones and leaves some out. The DNA was the basis for D and trimming; V, J and clone size are from that table. Counted here are approximately 190,000 clones, approximately 84% occurring once; the ten biggest clones make up 4% to 6%. Trimming took 6 bases from V and 3 from J, leaving 12 bases between them. Germline V gene lookup returns CDR1 KGHSH and CDR2 LQKENI. This CDR3 comprises 13 residues. The sequence was collected from a woman between 65 and 79 years old with active or convalescent COVID-19. This chain uses TRBV18 with TRBJ2-7; D gene ambiguous. The sequenced material came from peripheral blood. The CDR3 bases are TGTGCCAGCTCCCCTACTATCTTCTACGAGCAGTACTTC. It codes for CASSPTIFYEQYF.